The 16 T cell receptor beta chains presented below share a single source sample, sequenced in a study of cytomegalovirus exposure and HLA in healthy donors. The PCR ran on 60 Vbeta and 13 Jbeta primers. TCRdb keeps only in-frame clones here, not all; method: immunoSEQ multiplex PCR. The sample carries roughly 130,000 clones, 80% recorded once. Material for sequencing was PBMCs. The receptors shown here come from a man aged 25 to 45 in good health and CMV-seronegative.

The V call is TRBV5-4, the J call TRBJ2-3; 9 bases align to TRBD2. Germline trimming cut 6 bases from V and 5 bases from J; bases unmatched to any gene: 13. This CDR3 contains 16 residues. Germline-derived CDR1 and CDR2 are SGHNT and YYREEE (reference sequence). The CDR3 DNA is TGTGCCAGCAATAGTGGGGGTAGCGGGGGAGGAGATACGCAGTATTTT. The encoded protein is CASNSGGSGGGDTQYF.

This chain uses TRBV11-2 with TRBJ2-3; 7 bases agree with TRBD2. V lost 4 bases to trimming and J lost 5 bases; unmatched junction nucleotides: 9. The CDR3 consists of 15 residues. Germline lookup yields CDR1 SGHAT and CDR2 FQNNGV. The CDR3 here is CASSSRGRAGDTQYF. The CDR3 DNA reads TGTGCCAGCAGCTCTAGAGGGAGGGCAGGAGATACGCAGTATTTT.

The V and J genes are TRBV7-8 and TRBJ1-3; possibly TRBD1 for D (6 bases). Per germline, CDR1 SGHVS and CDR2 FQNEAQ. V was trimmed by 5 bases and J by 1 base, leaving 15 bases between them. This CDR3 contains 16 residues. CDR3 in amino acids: CASSPRNRASGNTIYF. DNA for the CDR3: TGTGCCAGCAGCCCACGGAACAGGGCTTCTGGAAACACCATATATTTT.

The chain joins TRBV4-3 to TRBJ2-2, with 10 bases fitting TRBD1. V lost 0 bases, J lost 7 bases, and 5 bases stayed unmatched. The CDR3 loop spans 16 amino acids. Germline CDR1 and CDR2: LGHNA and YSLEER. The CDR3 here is CASSQDVGQGDGELFF. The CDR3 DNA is TGCGCCAGCAGCCAAGATGTCGGACAGGGGGACGGGGAGCTGTTTTTT.

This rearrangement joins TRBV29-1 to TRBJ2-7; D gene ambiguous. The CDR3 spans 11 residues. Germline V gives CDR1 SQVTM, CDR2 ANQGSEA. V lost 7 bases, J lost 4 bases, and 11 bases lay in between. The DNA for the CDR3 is TGCAGCGCACTTGCCGGTTACGAGCAGTACTTC. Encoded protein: CSALAGYEQYF.

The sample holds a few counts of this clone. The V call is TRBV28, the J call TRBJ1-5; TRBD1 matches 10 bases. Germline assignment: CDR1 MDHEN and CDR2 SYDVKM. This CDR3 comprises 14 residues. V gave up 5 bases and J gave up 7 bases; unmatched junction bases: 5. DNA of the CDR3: TGTGCCAGCAGTCAAGGGACAGGGGTCCAGCCCCAGCATTTT. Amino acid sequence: CASSQGTGVQPQHF.

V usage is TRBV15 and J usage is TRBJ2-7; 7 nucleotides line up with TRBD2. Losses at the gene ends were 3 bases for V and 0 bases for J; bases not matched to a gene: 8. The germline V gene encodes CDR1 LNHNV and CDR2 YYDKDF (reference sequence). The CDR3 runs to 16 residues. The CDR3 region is CATSREAGTNSYEQYF. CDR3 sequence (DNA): TGTGCCACCAGCAGGGAAGCGGGAACTAACTCCTACGAGCAGTACTTC.

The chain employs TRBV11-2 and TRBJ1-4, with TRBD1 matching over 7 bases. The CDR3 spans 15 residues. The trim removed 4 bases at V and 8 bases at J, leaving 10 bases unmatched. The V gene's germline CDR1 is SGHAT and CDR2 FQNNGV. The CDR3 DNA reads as TGTGCCAGCAGCTCTGTTAGACAGGGTCGCGAAAAACTGTTTTTT. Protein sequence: CASSSVRQGREKLFF. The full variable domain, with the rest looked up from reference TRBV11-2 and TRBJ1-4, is EAGVAQSPRYKIIEKRQSVAFWCNPISGHATLYWYQQILGQGPKLLIQFQNNGVVDDSQLPKDRFSAERLKGVDSTLKIQPAKLEDSAVYLCASSSVRQGREKLFFGSGTQLSVL.

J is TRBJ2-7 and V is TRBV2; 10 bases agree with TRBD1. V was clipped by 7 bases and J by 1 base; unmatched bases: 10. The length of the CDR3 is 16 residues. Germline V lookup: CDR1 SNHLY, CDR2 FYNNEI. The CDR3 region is CASILRTGGSSYEQYF. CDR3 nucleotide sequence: TGTGCCAGCATTCTAAGGACAGGGGGTTCTTCCTACGAGCAGTACTTC.

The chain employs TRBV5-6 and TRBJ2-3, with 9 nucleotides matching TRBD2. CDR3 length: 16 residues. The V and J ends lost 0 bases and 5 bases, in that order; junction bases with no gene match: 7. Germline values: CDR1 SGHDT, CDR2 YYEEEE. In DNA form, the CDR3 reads TGTGCCAGCAGCTTGGCCGGACTAGCGCTGGGAGATACGCAGTATTTT. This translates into CASSLAGLALGDTQYF.

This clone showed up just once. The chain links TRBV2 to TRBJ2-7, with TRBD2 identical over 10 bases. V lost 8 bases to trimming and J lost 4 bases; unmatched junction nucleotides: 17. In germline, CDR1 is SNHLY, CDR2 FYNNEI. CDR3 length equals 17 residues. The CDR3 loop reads CASFSLFGPSGRYEQYF. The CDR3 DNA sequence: TGTGCCAGCTTTAGCTTATTTGGGCCTAGCGGGAGATACGAGCAGTACTTC.

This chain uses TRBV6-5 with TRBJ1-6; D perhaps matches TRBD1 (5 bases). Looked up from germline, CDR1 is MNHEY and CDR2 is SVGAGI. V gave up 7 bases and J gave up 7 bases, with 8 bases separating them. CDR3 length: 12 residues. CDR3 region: CASKGNNSPLHF. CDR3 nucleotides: TGTGCCAGCAAGGGGAACAATTCACCCCTCCACTTT.

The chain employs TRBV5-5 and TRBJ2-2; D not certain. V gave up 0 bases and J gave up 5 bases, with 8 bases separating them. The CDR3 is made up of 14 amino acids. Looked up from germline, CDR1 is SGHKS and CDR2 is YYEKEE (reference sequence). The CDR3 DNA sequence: TGTGCCAGCAGCTTGGCTACTGTAACCGGGGAGCTGTTTTTT. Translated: CASSLATVTGELFF. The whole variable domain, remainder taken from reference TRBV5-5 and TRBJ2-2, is DAGVTQSPTHLIKTRGQQVTLRCSPISGHKSVSWYQQVLGQGPQFIFQYYEKEERGRGNFPDRFSARQFPNYSSELNVNALLLGDSALYLCASSLATVTGELFFGEGSRLTVL.

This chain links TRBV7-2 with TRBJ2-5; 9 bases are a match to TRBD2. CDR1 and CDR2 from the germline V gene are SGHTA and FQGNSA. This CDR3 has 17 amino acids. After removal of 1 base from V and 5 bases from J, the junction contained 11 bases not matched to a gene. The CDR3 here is CASSLGVAGGPWETQYF. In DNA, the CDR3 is TGTGCCAGCAGCTTAGGTGTGGCGGGAGGGCCCTGGGAGACCCAGTACTTC.

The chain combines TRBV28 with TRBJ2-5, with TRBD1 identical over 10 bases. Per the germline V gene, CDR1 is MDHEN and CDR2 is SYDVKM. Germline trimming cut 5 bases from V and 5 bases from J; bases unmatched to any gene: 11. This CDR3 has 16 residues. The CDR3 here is CASSQMGQGRRETQYF. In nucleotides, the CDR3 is TGTGCCAGCAGTCAAATGGGACAGGGGAGGCGGGAGACCCAGTACTTC.

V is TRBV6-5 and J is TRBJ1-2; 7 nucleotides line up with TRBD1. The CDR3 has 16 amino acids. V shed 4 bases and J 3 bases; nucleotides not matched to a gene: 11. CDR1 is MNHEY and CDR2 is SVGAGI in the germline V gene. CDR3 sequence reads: CASSFLGQTPYYGYTF. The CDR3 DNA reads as TGTGCCAGCAGTTTCCTGGGACAGACCCCCTACTATGGCTACACCTTC.